Following are 26 T cell receptor beta chains from one sample sequenced in a study of T cell repertoires in cytomegalovirus infection. TCRdb analysed the reads with MiXCR anew, one entry per CDR3 protein. This sample has around 330,000 distinct CDR3 sequences, with roughly a sixth found just once. The specimen was PBMCs. These receptors were obtained from a human donor in good health (CMV status not recorded). Some clones in this sample may be carry-over from other donors' samples.

This clonotype turned up a few times. The V and J genes are TRBV2 and TRBJ1-2; a weak D match, TRBD1 (5 bases). Trimming pared 1 base from V and 8 bases from J, leaving 17 bases between. CDR3 length equals 15 residues. Germline lookup yields CDR1 SNHLY and CDR2 FYNNEI. CDR3 bases: TGTGCCAGCAGTGAAGGGCGGGGACGGGGATCAGGCTACACCTTC. The encoded protein is CASSEGRGRGSGYTF.

The chain recombines TRBV29-1 with TRBJ2-1; 8 bases align to TRBD1. The CDR3 length is 15 residues. V lost 4 bases, J lost 7 bases, and 12 bases stayed unmatched. Germline V gene data show CDR1 as SQVTM and CDR2 as ANQGSEA. The CDR3, as DNA: TGCAGCGTTGCTCGTTCCGGGACAGGCAGGAATGAGCAGTTCTTC. Protein sequence: CSVARSGTGRNEQFF.

This clonotype was counted a few times. The rearrangement joins TRBV7-9 to TRBJ1-1; no reliable D call. CDR1 is SEHNR, CDR2 FQNEAQ, per germline (reference sequence). This CDR3 has 14 amino acids. V dropped 2 bases and J dropped 4 bases, with 11 bases sitting between them. Written as DNA, the CDR3 is TGTGCCAGCAGCTTATATGTGGGTCCCACTGAAGCTTTCTTT. This codes for CASSLYVGPTEAFF.

The chain combines TRBV6-5 with TRBJ1-1; tentatively, D is TRBD1 (5 bases). Trimming shortened V by 1 base and J by 1 base, and 13 bases separated the two germline ends. CDR1 MNHEY and CDR2 SVGAGI come from the germline V gene. The CDR3 extends over 16 amino acids. For the CDR3, the DNA is TGTGCCAGCAGTTACTTCAATAGTGGGACGAACACTGAAGCTTTCTTT. It encodes CASSYFNSGTNTEAFF.

V and J are TRBV20-1 and TRBJ1-1; D is undetermined. Trimming pared 5 bases from V and 5 bases from J, leaving 12 bases between. CDR1 is DFQATT and CDR2 is SNEGSKA in the germline V gene (reference sequence). The CDR3 spans 12 residues. This chain's CDR3 is CSALTRGTEAFF. As DNA, the CDR3 is TGCAGTGCTTTGACCCGGGGTACTGAAGCTTTCTTT.

This clonotype was detected many times. This chain uses TRBV6-6 with TRBJ2-1, with no clear D. CDR1 and CDR2 from the germline V gene are MNHNY and SVGAGI (reference sequence). This CDR3 is 13 amino acids long. V lost 2 bases to trimming and J lost 5 bases, with 7 bases between them. This CDR3 is CASSYILNNEQFF. The CDR3 DNA follows: TGTGCCAGCAGTTACATACTGAACAATGAGCAGTTCTTC.

This clonotype has just a few counts. The rearrangement uses TRBV5-5 and TRBJ2-3; perhaps TRBD1 as D (6 bases). Germline CDR1 SGHKS, CDR2 YYEKEE (reference sequence). Trimming took 3 bases from V and 2 from J, leaving 10 bases between them. The CDR3 length is 14 residues. The CDR3 nucleotides are TGTGCCAGCAGCTGGACAGCGCTCACAGATACGCAGTATTTT. Amino acid sequence: CASSWTALTDTQYF.

The chain couples TRBV6-2 or TRBV6-3 to TRBJ1-2, with D possibly being TRBD1 (5 bases). Germline V gives CDR1 MNHEY, CDR2 SVGEGT. The V and J ends lost 10 bases and 4 bases respectively, with 19 bases between them. The CDR3 has 14 amino acids. CDR3 protein: CATVRSGEGYGYTF. In DNA form, the CDR3 reads TGTGCCACGGTCCGCTCGGGGGAAGGCTATGGCTACACCTTC.

Many counts were recorded for this clonotype. CDR3 protein: CSARDLQALYGYTF. CDR3 in DNA: TGCAGTGCTAGAGATCTCCAGGCCCTCTATGGCTACACCTTC. The rearrangement uses TRBV20-1 and TRBJ1-2; D is ambiguous. V was clipped by 0 bases and J by 4 bases, with 12 bases between them. Germline CDR1 is DFQATT and CDR2 is SNEGSKA (reference sequence). CDR3 length equals 14 residues.

This clonotype has at least ten counts. The chain has TRBV7-2 and TRBJ1-1, with a weak D call TRBD1 (6 bases). There are 14 residues in the CDR3. V dropped 10 bases and J dropped 1 base, with 16 bases sitting between them. Per the germline V gene, CDR1 is SGHTA and CDR2 is FQGNSA. The DNA for the CDR3 is TGTGCCACCACCTTAAACAGGGAGAACACTGAAGCTTTCTTT. Translation gives CATTLNRENTEAFF.

The CDR3 here is CASSYEQNYGYTF. DNA of the CDR3: TGCGCCAGCAGCTACGAACAGAACTATGGCTACACCTTC. The chain recombines TRBV5-1 with TRBJ1-2; no reliable D call. The V gene's germline CDR1 is SGHRS and CDR2 YFSETQ. V was pared by 3 bases and J by 2 bases, with 8 bases between. CDR3 size: 13 residues.

This clonotype was found a few times. This chain uses TRBV2 with TRBJ2-7; D is ambiguous. CDR1 SNHLY and CDR2 FYNNEI come from the germline V gene. The CDR3 is 12 residues long. V lost 7 bases and J 1 base, leaving 8 bases between the germline ends. The CDR3 DNA is TGTGCCAGCAAACGACCTTCCTACGAGCAGTACTTC. It yields the protein CASKRPSYEQYF.

This clonotype was detected ten times or more. This chain links TRBV12-3 or TRBV12-4 with TRBJ2-1; no firm D call. V lost 5 bases to trimming and J lost 9 bases, with 8 bases between them. This CDR3 contains 11 residues. CDR3 DNA sequence: TGTGCCAGCAGTCCCCCGGGTGAGCAGTTCTTC. Translated, it gives CASSPPGEQFF.

This chain connects TRBV28 to TRBJ1-2, with TRBD1 as a possible D gene (5 bases). CDR1 and CDR2 from the germline V gene are MDHEN and SYDVKM. Trimming removed 6 bases at V and 5 bases at J, with 19 bases between. This CDR3 comprises 15 residues. CDR3 nucleotide sequence: TGTGCCAGCAGGGCCGGCAGGGAGTTTTGGTATGGCTACACCTTC. It encodes CASRAGREFWYGYTF.

This clonotype has at least ten counts. CDR3 amino acids: CASSYNRLWPRYNSPLHF. The CDR3 DNA sequence: TGTGCCAGCAGCTACAACCGATTGTGGCCGAGATATAATTCACCCCTCCACTTT. The V and J genes are TRBV13 and TRBJ1-6; no firm D call. Trimming took 4 bases from V and 4 from J, leaving 20 bases between them. CDR3 length: 18 residues. CDR1 is PRHDT, CDR2 FYEKMQ, per germline (reference sequence).

This sequence joins TRBV12-3 or TRBV12-4 and TRBJ2-2, with 12 bases identical to TRBD2. CDR3 length: 15 amino acids. V gave up 6 bases and J gave up 6 bases; unmatched junction bases: 5. The chain's CDR3 is CASRASGGASGELFF. CDR3 DNA sequence: TGTGCCAGCAGGGCTAGCGGGGGGGCCTCCGGGGAGCTGTTTTTT.

This clonotype turned up a few times. This sequence joins TRBV4-2 and TRBJ2-5; D is ambiguous. CDR3 length: 16 residues. Germline V gene sequence: CDR1 LGHNA, CDR2 YNFKEQ. Trimming pared 0 bases from V and 4 bases from J, leaving 15 bases between. The CDR3 nucleotides are TGTGCCAGCAGCCAAGATCCCGGAAACTTGGGAGAGACCCAGTACTTC. It encodes CASSQDPGNLGETQYF.

This clonotype came up many times. This chain joins TRBV20-1 and TRBJ1-2; no definite D call. This CDR3 has 12 amino acids. Trimming took off 2 bases at V and 5 bases at J, with 9 bases between the two ends. In germline, CDR1 is DFQATT, CDR2 SNEGSKA (reference sequence). CDR3 DNA sequence: TGCAGTGCTAGAAACTTAGGATATGGCTACACCTTC. This gives the protein CSARNLGYGYTF.

The chain joins TRBV20-1 to TRBJ2-2; 8 bases agree with TRBD1. The germline V gene encodes CDR1 DFQATT and CDR2 SNEGSKA (reference sequence). The V and J ends lost 6 bases and 5 bases, in that order; junction bases with no gene match: 11. CDR3 size: 15 residues. The CDR3 sequence is CSAKSRDRQTGELFF. The CDR3 bases are TGCAGTGCAAAATCCCGGGACAGGCAAACCGGGGAGCTGTTTTTT.

The CDR3 DNA follows: TGTGCCAGCGGGGGGGGGACAGAGACCCAGTACTTC. Translating gives CASGGGTETQYF. The chain employs TRBV12-3 or TRBV12-4 and TRBJ2-5, with 7 bases that match TRBD2. This CDR3 spans 12 amino acids. The ends lost 8 bases at V and 4 bases at J; junction bases unmatched: 4.

A few counts support this clonotype. V usage is TRBV7-2 and J usage is TRBJ1-4, with TRBD1 as a possible D gene (6 bases). The CDR3 covers 13 residues. Between the trimmed V and J ends, which lost 5 bases and 8 bases, there was a span of 12 bases. Germline-derived CDR1 and CDR2 are SGHTA and FQGNSA. CDR3 loop: CASSLDRREKLFF. Here the CDR3 DNA reads TGTGCCAGCAGCCTCGACAGGAGAGAAAAACTGTTTTTT. Using reference TRBV7-2 and TRBJ1-4 for the parts outside the CDR3, the full variable domain is GAGVSQSPSNKVTEKGKDVELRCDPISGHTALYWYRQSLGQGLEFLIYFQGNSAPDKSGLPSDRFSAERTGGSVSTLTIQRTQQEDSAVYLCASSLDRREKLFFGSGTQLSVL.

The chain uses TRBV4-1 and TRBJ1-5, with TRBD1 matching 9 bases. V lost 4 bases, J lost 4 bases, and 5 bases stayed unmatched. Germline values: CDR1 MGHRA, CDR2 YSYEKL. The CDR3 contains 15 residues. This CDR3 reads CASSRGQGYNQPQHF. The CDR3 DNA reads TGCGCCAGCAGCCGAGGACAGGGGTATAATCAGCCCCAGCATTTT.

This chain uses TRBV3-1 with TRBJ2-7, with TRBD2 identical over 9 bases. V was clipped by 0 bases and J by 1 base; unmatched bases: 13. The germline gives CDR1 LGHDT, CDR2 YNNKEL (reference sequence). This CDR3 is built from 19 residues. The CDR3 DNA is TGTGCCAGCAGCCAAGATAATGGAGCGGGGGGCCGAGTGTCCTACGAGCAGTACTTC. This encodes CASSQDNGAGGRVSYEQYF.

In DNA form, the CDR3 reads TGTGCCAGCAGCTTGGAAAGCACCATCACCGGGGAGCTGTTTTTT. Translating it yields CASSLESTITGELFF. The chain recombines TRBV5-4 with TRBJ2-2; D unresolved. The germline V gene encodes CDR1 SGHNT and CDR2 YYREEE (reference sequence). This CDR3 is built from 15 residues. V was clipped by 0 bases and J by 4 bases, with 10 bases between them.

The chain couples TRBV20-1 to TRBJ2-3; D is perhaps TRBD2 (6 bases). V gave up 3 bases and J gave up 6 bases, with 19 bases separating them. From germline, CDR1 is DFQATT and CDR2 SNEGSKA (reference sequence). The CDR3 sequence is 15 residues long. The CDR3, as DNA: TGCAGTGCTAGGCAGGCCTCCGGGACTCGGGATACGCAGTATTTT. This encodes CSARQASGTRDTQYF.

This clonotype turned up a few times. V gene TRBV19 combines with J gene TRBJ2-6; D is unclear. Trimming shortened V by 5 bases and J by 0 bases, and 8 bases separated the two germline ends. This CDR3 has 15 amino acids. The germline V gene has CDR1 LNHDA and CDR2 SQIVND (reference sequence). CDR3 amino acids: CASSPSSSGANVLTF. The CDR3 bases are TGTGCCAGTAGTCCCTCCAGCTCTGGGGCCAACGTCCTGACTTTC.